Presented here are 11 T cell receptor beta chains from one specimen sequenced in a study of spatial heterogeneity in lung cancer. Notes on the study in general: Higher tumor mutation counts went along with higher counts of expanded intratumoral alpha and beta TCRs.

TCRdb reprocessed the 5' RACE reads via MiXCR and lists one record per CDR3 protein. The table records 20,000 to 25,000 distinct CDR3 sequences, 2.8% of them present only once. Time point here: sample taken at primary tumor resection. These receptors' targets are unknown. The sequencing used lung tumor tissue, collected at surgery. The receptors originated from a male donor with early-stage non-small cell lung cancer.

This clonotype was found many times. At one of its ends the junction is not consistent with the germline gene, which may arise from a read error. The rearrangement links TRBV29-1 to TRBJ2-3; TRBD1 matches 7 bases. This CDR3 spans 11 amino acids. Germline-derived CDR1 and CDR2 are SQVTM and ANQGSEA. Here the CDR3 DNA reads TGCAGCGTTGAAGAGGGACAGTATCGAGGGTTC. Its translation is CSVEEGQYRGF.

This clonotype appeared many times. V is TRBV20-1 and J is TRBJ2-1, with 11 bases aligning to TRBD2. This CDR3 has 15 amino acids. Germline assignment: CDR1 DFQATT and CDR2 SNEGSKA (reference sequence). With 0 bases clipped from V and 12 bases from J, the junction kept 10 bases outside the gene matches. The CDR3 DNA reads as TGCAGTGCTAGAGAGGTGACTAGCGGGATCCTTGGGCAGTTCTTC. Translating gives CSAREVTSGILGQFF.

This clonotype was seen repeatedly, ten times or more. The CDR3 nucleotides are TGTGCCATCAGTGGATTTGATCCCGGGACAGGGGCCCCGTACTTC. The encoded protein is CAISGFDPGTGAPYF. The V and J genes are TRBV10-3 and TRBJ2-5; 10 positions match TRBD1. The germline V gene encodes CDR1 ENHRY and CDR2 SYGVKD. The V segment lost 4 bases and the J segment 13 bases; nucleotides outside the gene matches: 15. The CDR3 is 15 residues long.

This clonotype has a count of ten or more. The J gene is TRBJ1-2, the V gene TRBV5-1, with 7 bases that match TRBD1. Germline V gene sequence: CDR1 SGHRS, CDR2 YFSETQ. There are 14 residues in the CDR3. Trimming removed 5 bases from V and 1 base from J; junction bases left unmatched: 5. CDR3 in amino acids: CASSWTGFNYGYTF. The CDR3 DNA reads TGCGCCAGCAGTTGGACAGGATTTAACTATGGCTACACCTTC. Variable domain in full (rest from reference TRBV5-1 and TRBJ1-2): KAGVTQTPRYLIKTRGQQVTLSCSPISGHRSVSWYQQTPGQGLQFLFEYFSETQRNKGNFPGRFSGRQFSNSRSEMNVSTLELGDSALYLCASSWTGFNYGYTFGSGTRLTVV.

This clonotype was counted many times. The chain recombines TRBV5-1 with TRBJ1-1; 7 bases fit TRBD1. The trim removed 3 bases at V and 0 bases at J, leaving 11 bases unmatched. Germline V gene data show CDR1 as SGHRS and CDR2 as YFSETQ. CDR3 length: 17 amino acids. CDR3 nucleotides: TGCGCCAGCAGCTATTCTAGCTCCGGGACAGTGAACACTGAAGCTTTCTTT. It codes for CASSYSSSGTVNTEAFF.

This clonotype was counted at least ten times. The CDR3 is CASSYSRLADATDTQYF. CDR3 nucleotides: TGTGCCAGCAGTTACTCGCGGCTAGCGGATGCCACCGATACGCAGTATTTT. The gene calls are TRBV6-2 or TRBV6-3 and TRBJ2-3, with TRBD2 identical over 7 bases. This CDR3 spans 17 amino acids. Unmatched junction bases numbered 12, after V lost 0 bases and J lost 6 bases. Germline V gives CDR1 MNHEY, CDR2 SVGEGT.

This clonotype was found many times. The CDR3 sequence: CSVEREGGSYEQYF. In DNA, the CDR3 is TGCAGCGTTGAGCGCGAGGGGGGCTCCTACGAGCAGTACTTC. V is TRBV29-1 and J is TRBJ2-7; tentatively, D is TRBD1 or TRBD2 (6 bases each). The CDR3 runs 14 residues. V was clipped by 3 bases and J by 0 bases, with 12 bases between them. Germline V CDR1 and CDR2: SQVTM, ANQGSEA.

This clonotype was seen at least ten times. V gene TRBV12-5 combines with J gene TRBJ2-1, with 8 nucleotides matching TRBD1. Germline V gene data show CDR1 as LGHNT and CDR2 as FRNRAP. The V and J ends lost 5 bases and 3 bases, in that order; junction bases with no gene match: 9. The CDR3 runs to 16 residues. CDR3 residues: CASGLNRGKNYNEQFF. CDR3 nucleotide sequence: TGTGCTAGTGGTCTAAACAGGGGGAAAAACTACAATGAGCAGTTCTTC.

This clonotype was seen at least ten times. J is TRBJ2-7 and V is TRBV7-9, with a possible D match to TRBD2 (6 bases). The length of the CDR3 is 13 residues. The germline V gene has CDR1 SEHNR and CDR2 FQNEAQ (reference sequence). V was pared by 4 bases and J by 5 bases, with 12 bases between. The CDR3 DNA reads as TGTGCCAGCAGCTCCCATAGCGGAGACGAGCAGTACTTC. Translation: CASSSHSGDEQYF.

This clonotype showed up many times. The V gene is TRBV7-8, the J gene TRBJ2-3, with 7 bases matching TRBD2. The junction had 6 bases not matched to a gene; V was cut back by 5 bases and J by 4 bases. The length of the CDR3 is 14 residues. Germline V lookup: CDR1 SGHVS, CDR2 FQNEAQ. The CDR3 DNA reads as TGTGCCAGCAGCCGGGCGGGAGTGGCAGATACGCAGTATTTT. Its translation is CASSRAGVADTQYF.

This clonotype was recorded at least ten times. This chain links TRBV6-5 with TRBJ2-7, with 8 bases aligning to TRBD2. V gave up 5 bases and J gave up 5 bases; unmatched junction bases: 8. Germline CDR1 reads MNHEY; CDR2 reads SVGAGI. This CDR3 has 14 residues. The CDR3 spells CASSIAGRSHEQYF. The CDR3 DNA reads TGTGCCAGCAGTATAGCGGGGAGGTCTCACGAGCAGTACTTC.